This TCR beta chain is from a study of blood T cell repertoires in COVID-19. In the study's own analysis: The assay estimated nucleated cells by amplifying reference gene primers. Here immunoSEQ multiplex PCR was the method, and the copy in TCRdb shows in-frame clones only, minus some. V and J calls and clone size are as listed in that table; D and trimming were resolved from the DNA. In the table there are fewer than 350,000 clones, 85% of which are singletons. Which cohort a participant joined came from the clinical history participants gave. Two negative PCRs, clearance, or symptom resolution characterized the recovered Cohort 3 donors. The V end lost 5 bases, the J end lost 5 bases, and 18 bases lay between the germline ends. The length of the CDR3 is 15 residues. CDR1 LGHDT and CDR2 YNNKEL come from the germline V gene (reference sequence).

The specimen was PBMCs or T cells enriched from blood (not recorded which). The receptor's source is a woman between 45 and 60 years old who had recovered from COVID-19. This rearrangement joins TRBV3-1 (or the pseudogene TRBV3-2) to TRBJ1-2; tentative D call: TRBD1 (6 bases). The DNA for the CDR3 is TGTGCCAGCAGCACAGCCGATACAGGGCCGTATGGCTACACCTTC. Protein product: CASSTADTGPYGYTF.